This T cell receptor (beta chain) was retrieved from a study of cytomegalovirus exposure and HLA in healthy donors. Unmatched junction bases numbered 9, after V lost 4 bases and J lost 8 bases. This CDR3 contains 14 residues. Germline V gene data show CDR1 as GTSNPN and CDR2 as SVGIG (reference sequence). Findings and caveats of the study: CMV antigen specificity of a few CMV-associated chains was confirmed in vitro.

The PCR made use of 60 Vbeta and 13 Jbeta primers. Produced via immunoSEQ multiplex PCR; TCRdb's table is partial and in-frame only. In the table there are some 150,000 clones, around 10% of which are singletons. With respect to this clone: Its target is unknown.

This TCR derives from a man over 45 in good health and CMV-seronegative. Sequenced input: PBMCs. The chain joins TRBV30 to TRBJ2-1; 9 bases map to TRBD1. This chain's CDR3 is CAWKRGQGADEQFF. The CDR3 DNA sequence: TGTGCCTGGAAGAGGGGACAGGGTGCCGATGAGCAGTTCTTC.